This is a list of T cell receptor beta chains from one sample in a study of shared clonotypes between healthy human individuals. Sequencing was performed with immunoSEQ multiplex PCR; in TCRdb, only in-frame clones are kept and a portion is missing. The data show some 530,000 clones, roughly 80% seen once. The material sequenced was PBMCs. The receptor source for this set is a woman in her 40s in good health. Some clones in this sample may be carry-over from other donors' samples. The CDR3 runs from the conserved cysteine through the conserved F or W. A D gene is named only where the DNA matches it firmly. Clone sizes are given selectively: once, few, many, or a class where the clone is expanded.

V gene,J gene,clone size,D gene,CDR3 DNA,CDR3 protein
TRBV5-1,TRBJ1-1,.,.,TGCGCCAGCAGCTTGGTTGGTGAGGACACTGAAGCTTTCTTT,CASSLVGEDTEAFF
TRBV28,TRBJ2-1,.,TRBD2,TGTGCCAGCAGGGGGGGACTAGCGGGCCTAGGGGCCTACAATGAGCAGTTCTTC,CASRGGLAGLGAYNEQFF
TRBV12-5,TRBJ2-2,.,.,TGTGCTAGCCGGCGGGGAGAGGGCACCGGGGAGCTGTTTTTT,CASRRGEGTGELFF
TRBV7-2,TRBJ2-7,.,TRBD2,TGTGCCAGCAGCTCTCCGGGACTACTGTACGAGCAGTACTTC,CASSSPGLLYEQYF
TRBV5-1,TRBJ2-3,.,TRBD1,TGCGCCAGCAGCAGAAACCGGGACAGGGTGGCAGATACGCAGTATTTT,CASSRNRDRVADTQYF
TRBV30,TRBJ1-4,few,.,TGTGCCTGGAGGAGGGATAATGAAAAACTGTTTTTT,CAWRRDNEKLFF
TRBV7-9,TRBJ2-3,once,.,TGTGCCAGCAGCTTAAGCGGGACAAGCACAGATACGCAGTATTTT,CASSLSGTSTDTQYF
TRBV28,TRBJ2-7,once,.,TGTGCCAGCAGTTCACAAGGGGGGCAGTACGAGCAGTACTTC,CASSSQGGQYEQYF
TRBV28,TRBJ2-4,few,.,TGTGCCAGCAGTGTCGGGGATCACAGAAACATTCAGTACTTC,CASSVGDHRNIQYF
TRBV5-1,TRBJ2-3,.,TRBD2,TGCGCCAGCAGCTGGGGAATAGCGGGGGGCACAGATACGCAGTATTTT,CASSWGIAGGTDTQYF
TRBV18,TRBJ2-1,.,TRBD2,TGTGCCAGCTCACCAACTTCTAGCGGGAGGTCTGAGCAGTTCTTC,CASSPTSSGRSEQFF
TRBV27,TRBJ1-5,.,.,TGTGCCAGCAGTATCCAGGGGAATTATCAGCCCCAGCATTTT,CASSIQGNYQPQHF
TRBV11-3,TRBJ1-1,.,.,TGTGCCAGCAGCTTAGAACTATACACTGAAGCTTTCTTT,CASSLELYTEAFF
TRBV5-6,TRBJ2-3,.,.,TGTGCCAGCAGCTTGGACGGCGGGCAGGTAGATACGCAGTATTTT,CASSLDGGQVDTQYF
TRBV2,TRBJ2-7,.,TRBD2,TGTGCCAGCAGTCCCCTGACTAGCGGGTCCGCCTACGAGCAGTACTTC,CASSPLTSGSAYEQYF
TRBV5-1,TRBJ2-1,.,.,TGCGCCAGCAGCTTGTTGGTGGGACAGCCAGAGTCCGGGGGGGCGCAGTTCTTC,CASSLLVGQPESGGAQFF
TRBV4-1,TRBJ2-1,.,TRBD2,TGCGCCAGCAGCTTCGGGGGGGCGGGTGAGCAGTTCTTC,CASSFGGAGEQFF
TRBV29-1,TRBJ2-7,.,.,TGCAGCGTTGGCACAGGGCTACGCGAGCAGTACTTC,CSVGTGLREQYF
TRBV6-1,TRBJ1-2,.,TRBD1,TGTGCCAGCAGTGAAGATGACAGGGTCCTAGTCATTGGCTACACCTTC,CASSEDDRVLVIGYTF
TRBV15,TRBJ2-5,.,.,TGTGCCACCAGCAGAGAGGGACCGGGGACCCAGTACTTC,CATSREGPGTQYF
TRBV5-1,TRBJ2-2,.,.,TGCGCCAGCCGCTACGGGACGGTGGGAGTCGGGGAGCTGTTTTTT,CASRYGTVGVGELFF
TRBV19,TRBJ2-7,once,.,TGTGCCAGTAGTATCGCGGGGCACCCCTACGAGCAGTACTTC,CASSIAGHPYEQYF
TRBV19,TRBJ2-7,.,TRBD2,TGTGCCAGTAGTATAGATCATGGCGGGAGCTTCTACGAGCAGTACTTC,CASSIDHGGSFYEQYF
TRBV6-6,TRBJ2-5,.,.,TGTGCCAGCAGTTACGGTAGGGGTGGCGAGACCCAGTACTTC,CASSYGRGGETQYF
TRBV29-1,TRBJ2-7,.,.,TGCAGCGTTGAAGATGGACAGGGAGGGTACGAGCAGTACTTC,CSVEDGQGGYEQYF
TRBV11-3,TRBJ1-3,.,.,TGTGCCAGTCCCCCCGGCCCAGGGAGGAAGAGGGCCAACACCATATATTTT,CASPPGPGRKRANTIYF
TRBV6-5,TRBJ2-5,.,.,TGTGCCAGCAGGGCTGGCCGTTCTCAAGAGACCCAGTACTTC,CASRAGRSQETQYF
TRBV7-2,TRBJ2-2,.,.,TGTGCCAGCAGCTTAGACGGCAGGTTAACCGGGGAGCTGTTTTTT,CASSLDGRLTGELFF
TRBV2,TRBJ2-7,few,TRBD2,TGTGCCAGCGGGGGCACTAGCGGGAGACAAGACGAGCAGTACTTC,CASGGTSGRQDEQYF
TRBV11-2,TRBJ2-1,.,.,TGTGCCAGCAGCTTTTCCCGGTCCGGCAATGAGCAGTTCTTC,CASSFSRSGNEQFF
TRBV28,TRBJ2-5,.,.,TGTGCCAGCAGTTTTTGGGGGGAGACCCAGTACTTC,CASSFWGETQYF
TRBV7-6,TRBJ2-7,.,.,TGTGCCAGCAGCCTTAACTCGTCCTCCCTCGAGCAGTACTTC,CASSLNSSSLEQYF
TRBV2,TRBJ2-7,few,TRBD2,TGTGCCAGCGGGGGGACTAGCGCAACCTACGAGCAGTACTTC,CASGGTSATYEQYF
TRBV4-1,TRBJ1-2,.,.,TGCGCCAGCAGCCAAGTAGGAAGGGGGAAGGTTGGCTATGGCTACACCTTC,CASSQVGRGKVGYGYTF
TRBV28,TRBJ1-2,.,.,TGTGCCAGCAGTTTAAGTGCGGGGGACTTCGGAGGGTATGGCTACACCTTC,CASSLSAGDFGGYGYTF
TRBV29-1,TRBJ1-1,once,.,TGCAGCGTAGCTAGACGGTTGAACACTGAAGCTTTCTTT,CSVARRLNTEAFF
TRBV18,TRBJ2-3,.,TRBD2,TGTGCCAGCTCACCACCGTGGGGACTAGCGGCCGAAGATACGCAGTATTTT,CASSPPWGLAAEDTQYF
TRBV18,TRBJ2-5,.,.,TGTGCCAGCTCACCACGGGTCGGTTTTGGAGAGACCCAGTACTTC,CASSPRVGFGETQYF
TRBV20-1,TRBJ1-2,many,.,TGCAGTGTACCCGATGGCTACACCTTC,CSVPDGYTF
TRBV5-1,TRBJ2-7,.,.,TGCGCCAGCAGCTCCTCCGGGACTTCCACCTACGAGCAGTACTTC,CASSSSGTSTYEQYF
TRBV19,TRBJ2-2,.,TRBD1,TGTGCCAGTAGTACCTCTCCGACAGGGTCCGGGGAGCTGTTTTTT,CASSTSPTGSGELFF
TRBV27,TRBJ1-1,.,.,TGTGCCAGCAGTTTATCGGCAGGGAGGACTGAAGCTTTCTTT,CASSLSAGRTEAFF
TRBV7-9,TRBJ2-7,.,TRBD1,TGTGCCAGCAGCTTATCGGGACAGGGCTCCTACGAGCAGTACTTC,CASSLSGQGSYEQYF
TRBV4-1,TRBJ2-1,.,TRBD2,TGCGCCAGCAGCCCGCGCGGGACTAGCGGGAGCAATGAGCAGTTCTTC,CASSPRGTSGSNEQFF
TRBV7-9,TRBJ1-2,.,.,TGTGCCAGCGGGGACGCCAATGAGGGGGGCTACACCTTC,CASGDANEGGYTF
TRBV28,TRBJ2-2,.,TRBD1,TGTGCCAGCAGCCTCCCGGGACAGGGGGTGACCGGGGAGCTGTTTTTT,CASSLPGQGVTGELFF
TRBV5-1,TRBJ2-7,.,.,TGCGCCAGCAGCTTTCTGGACAGCGGCGGTGGGGACGAGCAGTACTTC,CASSFLDSGGGDEQYF
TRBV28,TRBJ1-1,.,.,TGTGCCAGCAGTTCAAGTAGGTACAGGGTGAACACTGAAGCTTTCTTT,CASSSSRYRVNTEAFF
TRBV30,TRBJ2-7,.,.,TGTGCCTGGAGCTGGCCCGGGGCAGCCTACGAGCAGTACTTC,CAWSWPGAAYEQYF
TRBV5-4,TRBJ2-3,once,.,TGTGCCAGCAGCTGGGGGCCTGGCGGGAGTACAGATACGCAGTATTTT,CASSWGPGGSTDTQYF
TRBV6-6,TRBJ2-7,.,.,TGTGCCAGCAGTTTTGGGCTAGAGGGCTACGAGCAGTACTTC,CASSFGLEGYEQYF
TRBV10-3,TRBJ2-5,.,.,TGTGCCATCAGTGAGTCTGCAGGGGGGGAGACCCAGTACTTC,CAISESAGGETQYF
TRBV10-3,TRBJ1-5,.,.,TGTGCCATCAGTGACAGGGGTAGCAATCAGCCCCAGCATTTT,CAISDRGSNQPQHF
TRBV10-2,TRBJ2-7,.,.,TGCGCCATCGTAGACCAGGACCCATGGGAGCAGTACTTC,CAIVDQDPWEQYF